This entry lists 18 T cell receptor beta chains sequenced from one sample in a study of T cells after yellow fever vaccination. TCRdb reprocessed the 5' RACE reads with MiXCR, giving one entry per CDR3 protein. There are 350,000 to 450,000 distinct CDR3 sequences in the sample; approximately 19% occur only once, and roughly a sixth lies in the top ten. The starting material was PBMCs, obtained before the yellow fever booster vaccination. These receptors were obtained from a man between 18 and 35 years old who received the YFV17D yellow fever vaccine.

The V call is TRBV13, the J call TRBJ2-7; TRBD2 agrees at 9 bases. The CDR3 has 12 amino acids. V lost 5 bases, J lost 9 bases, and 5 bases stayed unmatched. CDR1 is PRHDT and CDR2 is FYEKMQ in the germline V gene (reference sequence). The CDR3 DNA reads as TGTGCCAGCAGCCTTAGCGGGGGAGGGCAGTACTTC. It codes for CASSLSGGGQYF.

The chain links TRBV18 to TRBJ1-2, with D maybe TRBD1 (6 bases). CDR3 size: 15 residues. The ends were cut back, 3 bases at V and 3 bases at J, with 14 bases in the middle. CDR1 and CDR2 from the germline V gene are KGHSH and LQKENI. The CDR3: CASSPPAGADYGYTF. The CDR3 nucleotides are TGTGCCAGCTCACCGCCGGCAGGGGCCGACTATGGCTACACCTTC.

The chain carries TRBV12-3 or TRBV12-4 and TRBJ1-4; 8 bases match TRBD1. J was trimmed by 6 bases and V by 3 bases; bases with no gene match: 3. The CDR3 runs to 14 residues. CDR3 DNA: TGTGCCAGCAGTTTGGGGACAGGCCATGAAAAACTGTTTTTT. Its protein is CASSLGTGHEKLFF.

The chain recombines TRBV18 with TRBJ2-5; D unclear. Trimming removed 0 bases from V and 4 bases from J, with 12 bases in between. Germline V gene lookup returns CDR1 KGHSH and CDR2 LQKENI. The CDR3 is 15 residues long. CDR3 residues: CASSPPSESRETQYF. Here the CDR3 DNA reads TGTGCCAGCTCACCACCTTCGGAAAGCCGAGAGACCCAGTACTTC.

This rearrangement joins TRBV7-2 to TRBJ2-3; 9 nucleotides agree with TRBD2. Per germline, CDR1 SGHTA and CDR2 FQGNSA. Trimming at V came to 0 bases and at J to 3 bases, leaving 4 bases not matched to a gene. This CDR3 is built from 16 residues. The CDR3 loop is CASSLAAGGGTDTQYF. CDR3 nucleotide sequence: TGTGCCAGCAGCTTAGCTGCGGGGGGGGGGACAGATACGCAGTATTTT.

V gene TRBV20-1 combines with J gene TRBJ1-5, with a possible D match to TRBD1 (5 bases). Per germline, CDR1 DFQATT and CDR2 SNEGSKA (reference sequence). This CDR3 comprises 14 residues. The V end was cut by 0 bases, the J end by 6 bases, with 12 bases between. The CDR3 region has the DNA TGCAGTGCTAGAGATCGGGGGAGGGGTCAGCCCCAGCATTTT. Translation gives CSARDRGRGQPQHF.

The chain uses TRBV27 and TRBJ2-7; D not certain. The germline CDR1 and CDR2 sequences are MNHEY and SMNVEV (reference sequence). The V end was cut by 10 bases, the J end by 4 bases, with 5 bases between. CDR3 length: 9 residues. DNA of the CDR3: TGTGCCATGCCTTACGAGCAGTACGTC. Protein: CAMPYEQYV.

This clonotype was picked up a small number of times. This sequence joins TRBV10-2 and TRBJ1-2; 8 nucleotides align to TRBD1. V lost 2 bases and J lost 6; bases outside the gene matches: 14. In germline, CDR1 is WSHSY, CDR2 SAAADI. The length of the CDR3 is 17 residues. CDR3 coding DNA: TGCGCCAGCAGTGAGCCTCACATGGCAGGGGGCGAGAATGGCTACACCTTC. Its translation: CASSEPHMAGGENGYTF.

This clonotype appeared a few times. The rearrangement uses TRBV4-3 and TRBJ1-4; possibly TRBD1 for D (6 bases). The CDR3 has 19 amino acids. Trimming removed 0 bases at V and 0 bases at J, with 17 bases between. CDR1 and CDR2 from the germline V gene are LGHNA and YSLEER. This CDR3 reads CASSQDSMGGLATNEKLFF. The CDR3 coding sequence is TGCGCCAGCAGCCAAGATAGTATGGGGGGCCTTGCAACTAATGAAAAACTGTTTTTT.

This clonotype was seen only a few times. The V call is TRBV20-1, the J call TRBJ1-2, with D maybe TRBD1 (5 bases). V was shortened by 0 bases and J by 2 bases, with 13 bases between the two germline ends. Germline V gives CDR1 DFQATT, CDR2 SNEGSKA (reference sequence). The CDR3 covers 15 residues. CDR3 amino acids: CSARDRGRENYGYTF. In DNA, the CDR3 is TGCAGTGCTAGAGATCGGGGCAGGGAGAACTATGGCTACACCTTC.

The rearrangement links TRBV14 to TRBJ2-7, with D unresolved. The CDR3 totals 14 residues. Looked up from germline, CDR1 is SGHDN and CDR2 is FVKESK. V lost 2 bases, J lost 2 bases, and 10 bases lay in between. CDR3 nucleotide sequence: TGTGCCAGCAGCCAAAGGGATTACACCTACGAGCAGTACTTC. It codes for CASSQRDYTYEQYF.

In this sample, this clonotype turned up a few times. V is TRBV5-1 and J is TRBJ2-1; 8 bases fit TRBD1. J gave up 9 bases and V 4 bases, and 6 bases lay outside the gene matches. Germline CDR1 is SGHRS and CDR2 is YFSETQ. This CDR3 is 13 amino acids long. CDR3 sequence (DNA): TGCGCCAGCAGCACGACAGGGGTTAGTGAGCAGTTCTTC. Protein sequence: CASSTTGVSEQFF.

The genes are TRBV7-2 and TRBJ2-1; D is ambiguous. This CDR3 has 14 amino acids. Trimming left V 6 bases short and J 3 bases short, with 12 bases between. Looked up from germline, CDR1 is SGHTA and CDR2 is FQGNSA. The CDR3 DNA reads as TGTGCCAGCAGATCAAGACCGAGCTACAATGAGCAGTTCTTC. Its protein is CASRSRPSYNEQFF.

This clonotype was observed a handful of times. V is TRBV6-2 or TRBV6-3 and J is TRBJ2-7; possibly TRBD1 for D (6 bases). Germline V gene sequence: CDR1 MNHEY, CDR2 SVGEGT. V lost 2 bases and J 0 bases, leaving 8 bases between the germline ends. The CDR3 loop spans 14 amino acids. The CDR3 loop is CASSYRTDSYEQYV. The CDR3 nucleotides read TGTGCCAGCAGTTACAGGACAGACTCCTACGAGCAGTACGTC.

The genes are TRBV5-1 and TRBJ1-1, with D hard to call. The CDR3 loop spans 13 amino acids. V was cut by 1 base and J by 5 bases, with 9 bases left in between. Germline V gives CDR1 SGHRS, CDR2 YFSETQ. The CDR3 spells CASSLSSRTEAFF. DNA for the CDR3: TGCGCCAGCAGCTTGAGTTCCAGGACTGAAGCTTTCTTT.

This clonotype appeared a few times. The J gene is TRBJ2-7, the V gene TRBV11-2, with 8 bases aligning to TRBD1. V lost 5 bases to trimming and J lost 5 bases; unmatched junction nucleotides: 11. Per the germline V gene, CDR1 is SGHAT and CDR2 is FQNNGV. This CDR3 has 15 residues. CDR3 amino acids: CASSHPGQAIDEQYF. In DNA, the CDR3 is TGTGCCAGCAGCCACCCGGGACAGGCGATCGACGAGCAGTACTTC. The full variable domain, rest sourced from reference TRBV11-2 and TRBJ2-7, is EAGVAQSPRYKIIEKRQSVAFWCNPISGHATLYWYQQILGQGPKLLIQFQNNGVVDDSQLPKDRFSAERLKGVDSTLKIQPAKLEDSAVYLCASSHPGQAIDEQYFGPGTRLTVT.

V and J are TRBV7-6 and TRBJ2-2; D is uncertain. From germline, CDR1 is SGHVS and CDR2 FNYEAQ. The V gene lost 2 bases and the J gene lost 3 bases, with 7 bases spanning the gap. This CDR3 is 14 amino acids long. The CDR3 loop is CASSLPGDTGELFF. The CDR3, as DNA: TGTGCCAGCAGCTTACCCGGAGACACCGGGGAGCTGTTTTTT.

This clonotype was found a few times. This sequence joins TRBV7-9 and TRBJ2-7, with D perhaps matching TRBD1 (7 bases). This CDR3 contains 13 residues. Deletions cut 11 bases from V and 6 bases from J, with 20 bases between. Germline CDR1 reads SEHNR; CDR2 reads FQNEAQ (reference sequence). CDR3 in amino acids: CAGGSRQGGEQYF. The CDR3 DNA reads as TGTGCCGGGGGATCCCGACAGGGAGGCGAGCAGTACTTC.